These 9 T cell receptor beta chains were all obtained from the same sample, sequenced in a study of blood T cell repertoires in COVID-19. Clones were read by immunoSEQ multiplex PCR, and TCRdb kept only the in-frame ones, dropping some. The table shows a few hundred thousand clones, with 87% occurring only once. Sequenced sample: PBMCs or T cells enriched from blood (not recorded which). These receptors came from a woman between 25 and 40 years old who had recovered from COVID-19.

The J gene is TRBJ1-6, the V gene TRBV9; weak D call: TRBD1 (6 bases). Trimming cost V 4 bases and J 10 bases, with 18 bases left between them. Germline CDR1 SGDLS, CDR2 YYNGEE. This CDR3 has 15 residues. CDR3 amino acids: CASSPGGGLGSPLHF. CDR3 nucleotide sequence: TGTGCCAGCAGCCCTGGGGGGGGGCTGGGGTCACCCCTCCACTTT.

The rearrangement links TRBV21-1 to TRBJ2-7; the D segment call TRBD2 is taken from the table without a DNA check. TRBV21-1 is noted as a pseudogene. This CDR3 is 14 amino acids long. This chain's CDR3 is CASSELRVRDEQYF. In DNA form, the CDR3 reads TGTGCCAGCAGCGAGCTGCGGGTCAGAGACGAGCAGTACTTC.

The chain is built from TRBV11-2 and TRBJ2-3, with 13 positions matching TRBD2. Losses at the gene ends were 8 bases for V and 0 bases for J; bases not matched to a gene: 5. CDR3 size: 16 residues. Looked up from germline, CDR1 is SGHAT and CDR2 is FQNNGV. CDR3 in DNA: TGTGCCAGCCGACTAGCGGGGGGTTCTAGCACAGATACGCAGTATTTT. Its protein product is CASRLAGGSSTDTQYF.

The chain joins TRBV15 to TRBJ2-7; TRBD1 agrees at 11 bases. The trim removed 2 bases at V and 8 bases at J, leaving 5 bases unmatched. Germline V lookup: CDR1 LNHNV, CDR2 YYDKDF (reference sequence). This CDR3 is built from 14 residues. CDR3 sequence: CATSRPGQGVQQYF. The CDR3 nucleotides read TGTGCCACCAGCAGACCGGGACAGGGGGTTCAGCAGTACTTC.

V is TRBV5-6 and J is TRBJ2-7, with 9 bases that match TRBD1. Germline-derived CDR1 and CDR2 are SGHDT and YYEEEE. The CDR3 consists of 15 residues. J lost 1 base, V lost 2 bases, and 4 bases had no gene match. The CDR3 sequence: CASSLGDRVSYEQYF. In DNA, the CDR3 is TGTGCCAGCAGCTTAGGGGACAGGGTTTCCTACGAGCAGTACTTC.

CDR3 in amino acids: CASSPLRETDNYGYTF. CDR3 nucleotides: TGCGCCAGCAGTCCCCTGAGGGAAACAGACAACTATGGCTACACCTTC. The genes are TRBV23-1 and TRBJ1-2, with unresolved D. TRBV23-1 is an ORF; its function is uncertain. This CDR3 has 16 amino acids. The ends were cut back, 4 bases at V and 2 bases at J, with 17 bases in the middle.

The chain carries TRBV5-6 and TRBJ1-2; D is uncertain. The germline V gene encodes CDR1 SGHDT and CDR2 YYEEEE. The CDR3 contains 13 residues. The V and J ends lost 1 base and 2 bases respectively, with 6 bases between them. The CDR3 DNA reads TGTGCCAGCAGCTTGCCCGAGAACTATGGCTACACCTTC. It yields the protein CASSLPENYGYTF. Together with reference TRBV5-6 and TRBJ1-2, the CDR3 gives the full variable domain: DAGVTQSPTHLIKTRGQQVTLRCSPKSGHDTVSWYQQALGQGPQFIFQYYEEEERQRGNFPDRFSGHQFPNYSSELNVNALLLGDSALYLCASSLPENYGYTFGSGTRLTVV.

The CDR3 sequence is CASSSYMSRSSYNSPLHF. The CDR3 DNA follows: TGTGCCAGCAGTTCCTACATGTCGAGGAGCTCCTATAATTCACCCCTCCACTTT. The rearrangement links TRBV7-8 to TRBJ1-6; no clear D gene. Germline lookup yields CDR1 SGHVS and CDR2 FQNEAQ. V was trimmed by 6 bases and J by 0 bases, leaving 18 bases between them. The CDR3 consists of 18 residues.

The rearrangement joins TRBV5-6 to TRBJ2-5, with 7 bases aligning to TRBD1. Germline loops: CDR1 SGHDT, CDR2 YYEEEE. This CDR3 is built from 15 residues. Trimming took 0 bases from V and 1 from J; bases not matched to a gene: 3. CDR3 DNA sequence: TGTGCCAGCAGCTTGGACAGGGGTATCCAAGAGACCCAGTACTTC. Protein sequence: CASSLDRGIQETQYF.